The present entry profiles one T cell receptor beta chain with its context. Its antigen is unidentified. This sample was included in a study of blood T cells in healthy people across ages. As for the study in general: About one barcoded beta molecule per two T cells was the capture yield of template switching. Study outcomes and limitations: Compared with aged donors, long-lived donors showed fewer expanded clones, suggesting selection.

Primers used in a second PCR of roughly 6 to 11 cycles were a sample-barcoded 5' primer and a J-beta primer mix. TCRdb processed the 5' RACE reads anew with MiXCR; each CDR3 protein has one entry. This sample yields over 1,500,000 distinct CDR3 sequences, of which 35% to 50% are seen a single time; 20% to 25% belongs to the top ten. Per germline, CDR1 MGHRA and CDR2 YSYEKL. CDR3 size: 16 residues. The junction had 4 bases not matched to a gene; V was cut back by 0 bases and J by 5 bases. The chain recombines TRBV4-1 with TRBJ2-2, with 9 bases fitting TRBD1. The sequence derives from a human donor in good health. The specimen sequenced was blood. In DNA, the CDR3 is TGCGCCAGCAGCCAAGAAGGGACAGGGTGGACCGGGGAGCTGTTTTTT. As protein: CASSQEGTGWTGELFF.